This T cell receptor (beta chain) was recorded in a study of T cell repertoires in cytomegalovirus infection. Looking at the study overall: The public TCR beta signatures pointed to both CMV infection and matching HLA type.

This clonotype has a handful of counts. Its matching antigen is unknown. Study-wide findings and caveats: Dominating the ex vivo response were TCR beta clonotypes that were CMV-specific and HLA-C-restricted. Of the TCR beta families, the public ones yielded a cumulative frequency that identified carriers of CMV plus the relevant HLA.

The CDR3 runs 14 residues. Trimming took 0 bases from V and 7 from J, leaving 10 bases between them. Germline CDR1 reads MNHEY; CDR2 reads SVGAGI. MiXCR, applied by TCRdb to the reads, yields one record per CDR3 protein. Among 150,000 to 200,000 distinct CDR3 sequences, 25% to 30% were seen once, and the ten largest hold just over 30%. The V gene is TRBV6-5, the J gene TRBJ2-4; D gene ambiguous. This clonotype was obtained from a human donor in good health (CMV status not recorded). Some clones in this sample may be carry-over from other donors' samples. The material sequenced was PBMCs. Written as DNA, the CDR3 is TGTGCCAGCAGTTACTCACGCTCGCAGAACATTCAGTACTTC. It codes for CASSYSRSQNIQYF.